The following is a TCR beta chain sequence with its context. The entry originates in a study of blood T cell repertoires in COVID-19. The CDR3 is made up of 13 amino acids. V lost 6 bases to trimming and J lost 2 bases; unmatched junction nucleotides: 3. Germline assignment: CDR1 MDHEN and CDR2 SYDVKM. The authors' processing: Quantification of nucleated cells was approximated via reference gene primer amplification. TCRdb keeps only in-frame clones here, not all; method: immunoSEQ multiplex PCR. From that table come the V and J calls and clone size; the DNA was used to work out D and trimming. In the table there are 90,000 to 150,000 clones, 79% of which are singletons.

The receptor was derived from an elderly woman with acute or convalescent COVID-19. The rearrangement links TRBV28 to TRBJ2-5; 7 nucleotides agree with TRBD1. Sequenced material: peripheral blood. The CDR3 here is CASSTDRQETQYF. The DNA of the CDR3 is TGTGCCAGCAGCACGGACAGGCAAGAGACCCAGTACTTC. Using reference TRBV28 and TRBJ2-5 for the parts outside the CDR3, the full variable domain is DVKVTQSSRYLVKRTGEKVFLECVQDMDHENMFWYRQDPGLGLRLIYFSYDVKMKEKGDIPEGYSVSREKKERFSLILESASTNQTSMYLCASSTDRQETQYFGPGTRLLVL.